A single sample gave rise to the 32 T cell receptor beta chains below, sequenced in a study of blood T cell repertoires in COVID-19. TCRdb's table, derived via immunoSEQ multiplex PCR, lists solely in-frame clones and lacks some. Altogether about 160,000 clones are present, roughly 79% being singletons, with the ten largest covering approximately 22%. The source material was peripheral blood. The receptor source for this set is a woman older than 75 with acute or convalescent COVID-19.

The CDR3 DNA reads TGTGCCAGCAGCTTGGGCCTCGGGACATTATATGGCTACACCTTC. Its protein is CASSLGLGTLYGYTF. The chain uses TRBV5-4 and TRBJ1-2; D is possibly TRBD1 (6 bases). The CDR3 has 15 amino acids. CDR1 and CDR2 from the germline V gene are SGHNT and YYREEE (reference sequence). Trimming removed 0 bases from V and 5 bases from J, with 14 bases in between.

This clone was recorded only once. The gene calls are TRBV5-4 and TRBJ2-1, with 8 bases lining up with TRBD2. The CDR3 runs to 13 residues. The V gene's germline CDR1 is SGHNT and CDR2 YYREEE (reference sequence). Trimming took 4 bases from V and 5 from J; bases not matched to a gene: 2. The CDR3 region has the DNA TGTGCCAGCAGCGCGACTAGCGACAATGAGCAGTTCTTC. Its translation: CASSATSDNEQFF.

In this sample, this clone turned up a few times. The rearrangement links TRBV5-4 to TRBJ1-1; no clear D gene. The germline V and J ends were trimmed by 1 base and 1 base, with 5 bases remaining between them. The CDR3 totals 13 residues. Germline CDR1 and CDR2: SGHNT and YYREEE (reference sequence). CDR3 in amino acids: CASSLYSNTEAFF. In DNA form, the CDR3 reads TGTGCCAGCAGCTTGTATTCGAACACTGAAGCTTTCTTT.

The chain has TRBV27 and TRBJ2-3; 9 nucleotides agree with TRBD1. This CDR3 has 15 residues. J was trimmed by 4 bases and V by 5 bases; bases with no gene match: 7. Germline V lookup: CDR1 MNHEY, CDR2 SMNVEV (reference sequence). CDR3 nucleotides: TGTGCCAGCAGTCCGACCGGGACAGGGCCAGATACGCAGTATTTT. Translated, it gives CASSPTGTGPDTQYF.

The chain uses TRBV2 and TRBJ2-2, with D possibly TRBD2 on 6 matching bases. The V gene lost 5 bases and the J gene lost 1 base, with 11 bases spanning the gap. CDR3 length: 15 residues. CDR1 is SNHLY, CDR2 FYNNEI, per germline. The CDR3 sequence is CASSRGLGNTGELFF. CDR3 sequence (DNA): TGTGCCAGCAGTAGGGGACTGGGGAACACCGGGGAGCTGTTTTTT. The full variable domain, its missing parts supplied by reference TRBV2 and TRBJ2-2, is EPEVTQTPSHQVTQMGQEVILRCVPISNHLYFYWYRQILGQKVEFLVSFYNNEISEKSEIFDDQFSVERPDGSNFTLKIRSTKLEDSAMYFCASSRGLGNTGELFFGEGSRLTVL.

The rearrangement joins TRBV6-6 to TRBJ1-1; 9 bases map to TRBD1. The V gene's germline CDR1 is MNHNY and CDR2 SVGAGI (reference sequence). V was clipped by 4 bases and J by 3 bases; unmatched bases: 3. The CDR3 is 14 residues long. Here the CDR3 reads CASSWDREDTEAFF. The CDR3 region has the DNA TGTGCCAGCAGTTGGGACAGGGAGGACACTGAAGCTTTCTTT.

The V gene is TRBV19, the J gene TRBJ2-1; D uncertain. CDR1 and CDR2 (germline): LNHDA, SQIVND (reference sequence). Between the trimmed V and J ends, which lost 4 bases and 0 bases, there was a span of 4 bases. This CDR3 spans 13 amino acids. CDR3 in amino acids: CASSKSSYNEQFF. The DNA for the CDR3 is TGTGCCAGTAGTAAGAGCTCCTACAATGAGCAGTTCTTC.

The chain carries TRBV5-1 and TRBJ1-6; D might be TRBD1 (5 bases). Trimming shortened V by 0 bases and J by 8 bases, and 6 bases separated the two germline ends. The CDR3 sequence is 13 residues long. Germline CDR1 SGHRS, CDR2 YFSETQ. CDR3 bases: TGCGCCAGCAGCTTGGTAGGGGATTCACCCCTCCACTTT. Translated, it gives CASSLVGDSPLHF.

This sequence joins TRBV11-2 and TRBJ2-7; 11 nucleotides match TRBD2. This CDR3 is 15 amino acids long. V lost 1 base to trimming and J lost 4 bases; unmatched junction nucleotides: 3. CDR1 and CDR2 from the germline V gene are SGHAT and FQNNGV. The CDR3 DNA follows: TGTGCCAGCAGCTTAGGACTAGCGGGAAAATACGAGCAGTACTTC. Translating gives CASSLGLAGKYEQYF.

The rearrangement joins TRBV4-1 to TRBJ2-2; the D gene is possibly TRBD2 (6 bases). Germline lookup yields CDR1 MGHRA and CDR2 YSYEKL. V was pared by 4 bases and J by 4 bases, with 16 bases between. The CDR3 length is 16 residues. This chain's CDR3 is CASSLMLMRGTGELFF. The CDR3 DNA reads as TGCGCCAGCAGCCTCATGTTGATGCGGGGCACCGGGGAGCTGTTTTTT.

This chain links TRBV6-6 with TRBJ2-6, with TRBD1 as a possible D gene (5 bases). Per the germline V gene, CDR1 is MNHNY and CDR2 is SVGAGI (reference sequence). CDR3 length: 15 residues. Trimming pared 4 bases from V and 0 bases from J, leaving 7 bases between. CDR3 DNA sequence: TGTGCCAGCAGTTCCACAGGCTCTGGGGCCAACGTCCTGACTTTC. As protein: CASSSTGSGANVLTF.

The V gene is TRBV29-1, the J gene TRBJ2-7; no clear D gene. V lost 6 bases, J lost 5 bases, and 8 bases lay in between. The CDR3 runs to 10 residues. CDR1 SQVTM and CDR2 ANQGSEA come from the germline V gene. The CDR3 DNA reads TGCAGCGTCGGCAGCGACGAGCAGTACTTC. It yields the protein CSVGSDEQYF.

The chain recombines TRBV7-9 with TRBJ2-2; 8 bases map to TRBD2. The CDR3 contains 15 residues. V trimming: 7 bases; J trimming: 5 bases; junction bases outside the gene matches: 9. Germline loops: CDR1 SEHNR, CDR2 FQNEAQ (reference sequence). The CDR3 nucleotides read TGTGCCAGCAATGGCGGGAGGTCCCAGACCGGGGAGCTGTTTTTT. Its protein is CASNGGRSQTGELFF.

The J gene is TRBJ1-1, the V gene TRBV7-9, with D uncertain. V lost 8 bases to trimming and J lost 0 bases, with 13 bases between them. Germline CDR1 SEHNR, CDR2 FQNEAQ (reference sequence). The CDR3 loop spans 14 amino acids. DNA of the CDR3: TGTGCCAGCTCCCGAGTGCTCTTGAACACTGAAGCTTTCTTT. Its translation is CASSRVLLNTEAFF.

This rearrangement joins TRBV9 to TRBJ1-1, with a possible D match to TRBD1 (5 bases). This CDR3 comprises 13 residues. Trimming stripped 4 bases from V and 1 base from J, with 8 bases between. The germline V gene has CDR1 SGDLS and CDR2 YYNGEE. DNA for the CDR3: TGTGCCAGCAGCTTCGACAGGAACACTGAAGCTTTCTTT. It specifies CASSFDRNTEAFF. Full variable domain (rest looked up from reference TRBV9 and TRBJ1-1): DSGVTQTPKHLITATGQRVTLRCSPRSGDLSVYWYQQSLDQGLQFLIQYYNGEERAKGNILERFSAQQFPDLHSELNLSSLELGDSALYFCASSFDRNTEAFFGQGTRLTVV.

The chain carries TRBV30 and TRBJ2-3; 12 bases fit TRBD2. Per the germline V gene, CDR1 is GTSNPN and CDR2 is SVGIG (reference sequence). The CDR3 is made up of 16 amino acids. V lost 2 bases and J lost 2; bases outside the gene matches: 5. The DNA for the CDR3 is TGTGCCTGGAGTCCCGGACTAGCGGGATCCACAGATACGCAGTATTTT. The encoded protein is CAWSPGLAGSTDTQYF.

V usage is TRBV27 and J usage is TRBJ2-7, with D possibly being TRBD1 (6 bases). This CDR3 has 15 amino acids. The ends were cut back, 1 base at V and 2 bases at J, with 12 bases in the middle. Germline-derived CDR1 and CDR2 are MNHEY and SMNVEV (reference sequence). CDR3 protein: CASSLWAGDPYEQYF. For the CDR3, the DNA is TGTGCCAGCAGTTTATGGGCAGGGGACCCCTACGAGCAGTACTTC.

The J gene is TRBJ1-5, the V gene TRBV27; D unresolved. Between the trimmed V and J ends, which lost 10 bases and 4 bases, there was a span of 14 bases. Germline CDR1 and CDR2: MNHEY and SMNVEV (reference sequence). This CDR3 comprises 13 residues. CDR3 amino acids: CATRLTGNQPQHF. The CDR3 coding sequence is TGTGCCACCCGGCTGACGGGGAATCAGCCCCAGCATTTT.

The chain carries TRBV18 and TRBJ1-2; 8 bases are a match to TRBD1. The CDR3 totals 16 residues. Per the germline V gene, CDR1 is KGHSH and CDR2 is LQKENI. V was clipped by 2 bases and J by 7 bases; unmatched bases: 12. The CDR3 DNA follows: TGTGCCAGCTCACCAGTTGATCTCTCAGGGGGCATTGGCTACACCTTC. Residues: CASSPVDLSGGIGYTF.

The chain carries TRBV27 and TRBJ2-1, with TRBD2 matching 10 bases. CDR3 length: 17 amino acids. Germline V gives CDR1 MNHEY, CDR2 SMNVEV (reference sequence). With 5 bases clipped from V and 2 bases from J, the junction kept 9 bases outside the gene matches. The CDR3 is CASSPPPSGGTYNEQFF. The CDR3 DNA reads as TGTGCCAGCAGTCCCCCCCCTAGCGGGGGAACCTACAATGAGCAGTTCTTC.

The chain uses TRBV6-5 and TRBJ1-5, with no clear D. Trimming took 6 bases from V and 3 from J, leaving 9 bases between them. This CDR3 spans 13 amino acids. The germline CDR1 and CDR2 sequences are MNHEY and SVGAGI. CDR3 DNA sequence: TGTGCCAGCAGCCAGGCTGACAATCAGCCCCAGCATTTT. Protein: CASSQADNQPQHF.

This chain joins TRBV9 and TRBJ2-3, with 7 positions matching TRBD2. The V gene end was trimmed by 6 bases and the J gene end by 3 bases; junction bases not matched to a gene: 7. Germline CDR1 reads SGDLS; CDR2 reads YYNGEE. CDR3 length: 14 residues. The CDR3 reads CASNRQAGTDTQYF. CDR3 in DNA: TGTGCCAGCAACCGTCAAGCGGGGACAGATACGCAGTATTTT.

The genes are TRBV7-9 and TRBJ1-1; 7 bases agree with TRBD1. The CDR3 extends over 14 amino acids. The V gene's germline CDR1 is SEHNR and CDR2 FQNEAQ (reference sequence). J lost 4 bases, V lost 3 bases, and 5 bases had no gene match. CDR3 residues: CASSLTGKGTEAFF. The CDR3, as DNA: TGTGCCAGCAGCTTGACAGGGAAAGGCACTGAAGCTTTCTTT.

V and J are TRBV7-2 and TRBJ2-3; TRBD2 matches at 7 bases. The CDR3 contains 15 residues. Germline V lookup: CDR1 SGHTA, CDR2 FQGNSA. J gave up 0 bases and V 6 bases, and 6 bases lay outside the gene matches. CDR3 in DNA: TGTGCCAGCAGGCGGGAGTCGTCTAGCACAGATACGCAGTATTTT. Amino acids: CASRRESSSTDTQYF.

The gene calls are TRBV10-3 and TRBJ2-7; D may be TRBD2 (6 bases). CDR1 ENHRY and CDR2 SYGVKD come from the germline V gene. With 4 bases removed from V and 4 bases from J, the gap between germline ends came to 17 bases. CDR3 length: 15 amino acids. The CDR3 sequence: CAISGRAGSSYEQYF. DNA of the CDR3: TGTGCCATCAGTGGGCGGGCGGGGTCCTCTTACGAGCAGTACTTC.

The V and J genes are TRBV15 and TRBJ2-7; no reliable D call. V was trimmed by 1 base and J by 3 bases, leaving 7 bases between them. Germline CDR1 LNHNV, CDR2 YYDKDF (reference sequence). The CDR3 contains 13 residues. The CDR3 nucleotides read TGTGCCACCAGCAGAGGCGGCCGCTACGAGCAGTACTTC. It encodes CATSRGGRYEQYF.

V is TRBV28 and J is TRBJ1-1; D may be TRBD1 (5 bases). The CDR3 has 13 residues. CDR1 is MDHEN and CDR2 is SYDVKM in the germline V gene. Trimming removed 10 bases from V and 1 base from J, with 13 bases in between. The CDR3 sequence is CAIGEASNTEAFF. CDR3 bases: TGTGCCATAGGGGAGGCTTCGAACACTGAAGCTTTCTTT.

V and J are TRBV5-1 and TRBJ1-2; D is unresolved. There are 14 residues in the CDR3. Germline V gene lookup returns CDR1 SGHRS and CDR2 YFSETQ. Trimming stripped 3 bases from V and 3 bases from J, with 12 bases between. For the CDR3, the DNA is TGCGCCAGCAGCTACCGACCGGGAGACTATGGCTACACCTTC. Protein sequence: CASSYRPGDYGYTF.

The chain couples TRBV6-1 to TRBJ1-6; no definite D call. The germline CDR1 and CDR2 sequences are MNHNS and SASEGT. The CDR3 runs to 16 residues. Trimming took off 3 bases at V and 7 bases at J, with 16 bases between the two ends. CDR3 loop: CASSDTKVSGNSPLHF. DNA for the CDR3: TGTGCCAGCAGTGATACTAAGGTATCGGGGAATTCACCCCTCCACTTT.

In DNA form, the CDR3 reads TGCGCCAGCAGCTTCGACGGACAGAACACTGAAGCTTTCTTT. Residues: CASSFDGQNTEAFF. The rearrangement joins TRBV5-1 to TRBJ1-1; tentative D call: TRBD1 (5 bases). Germline-derived CDR1 and CDR2 are SGHRS and YFSETQ. The CDR3 is 14 amino acids. V lost 2 bases to trimming and J lost 1 base, with 9 bases between them.

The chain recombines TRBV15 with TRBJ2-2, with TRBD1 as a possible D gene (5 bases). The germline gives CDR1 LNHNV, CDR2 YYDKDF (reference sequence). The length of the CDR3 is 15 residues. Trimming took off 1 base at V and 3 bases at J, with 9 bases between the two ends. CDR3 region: CATSRVRADTGELFF. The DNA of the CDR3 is TGTGCCACCAGCAGAGTCAGGGCGGACACCGGGGAGCTGTTTTTT.

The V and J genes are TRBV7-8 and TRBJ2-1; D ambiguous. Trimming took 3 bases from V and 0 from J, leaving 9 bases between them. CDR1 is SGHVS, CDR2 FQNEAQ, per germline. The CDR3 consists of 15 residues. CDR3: CASSFSASSYNEQFF. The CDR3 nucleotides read TGTGCCAGCAGCTTTTCTGCGAGCTCCTACAATGAGCAGTTCTTC.